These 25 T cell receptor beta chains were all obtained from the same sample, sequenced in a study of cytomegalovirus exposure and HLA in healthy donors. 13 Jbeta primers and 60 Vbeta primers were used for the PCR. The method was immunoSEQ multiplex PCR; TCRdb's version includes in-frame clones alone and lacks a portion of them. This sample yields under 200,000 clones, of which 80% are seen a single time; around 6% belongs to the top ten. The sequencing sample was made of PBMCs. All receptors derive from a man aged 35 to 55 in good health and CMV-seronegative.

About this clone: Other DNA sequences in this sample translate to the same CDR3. The CDR3 region is CASSSTGSGTEAFF. DNA for the CDR3: TGCGCCAGCAGCTCGACAGGGAGTGGCACTGAAGCTTTCTTT. V usage is TRBV5-1 and J usage is TRBJ1-1, with 7 positions matching TRBD1. CDR1 SGHRS and CDR2 YFSETQ come from the germline V gene. V shed 3 bases and J 4 bases; nucleotides not matched to a gene: 6. The CDR3 contains 14 residues.

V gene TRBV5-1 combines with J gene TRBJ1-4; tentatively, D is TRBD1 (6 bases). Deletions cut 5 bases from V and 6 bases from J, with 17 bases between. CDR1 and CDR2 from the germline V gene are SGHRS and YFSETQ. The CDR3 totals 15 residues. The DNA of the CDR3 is TGCGCCAGCAGAGCCGGGACAAGAAGAGATGAAAAACTGTTTTTT. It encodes CASRAGTRRDEKLFF. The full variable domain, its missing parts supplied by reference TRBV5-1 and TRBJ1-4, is KAGVTQTPRYLIKTRGQQVTLSCSPISGHRSVSWYQQTPGQGLQFLFEYFSETQRNKGNFPGRFSGRQFSNSRSEMNVSTLELGDSALYLCASRAGTRRDEKLFFGSGTQLSVL.

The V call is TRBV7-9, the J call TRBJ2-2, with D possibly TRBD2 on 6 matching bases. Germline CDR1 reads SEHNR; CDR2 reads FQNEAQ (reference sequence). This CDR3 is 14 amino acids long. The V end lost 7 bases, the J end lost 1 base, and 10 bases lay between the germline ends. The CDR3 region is CASTLRGNTGELFF. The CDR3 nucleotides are TGTGCCAGCACTTTGCGGGGGAACACCGGGGAGCTGTTTTTT.

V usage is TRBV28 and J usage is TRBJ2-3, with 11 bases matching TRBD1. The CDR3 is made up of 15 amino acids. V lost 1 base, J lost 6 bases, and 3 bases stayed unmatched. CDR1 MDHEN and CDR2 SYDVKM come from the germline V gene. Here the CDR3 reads CASSLYGQGADTQYF. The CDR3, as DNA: TGTGCCAGCAGTTTATATGGACAGGGGGCCGATACGCAGTATTTT. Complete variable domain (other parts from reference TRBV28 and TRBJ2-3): DVKVTQSSRYLVKRTGEKVFLECVQDMDHENMFWYRQDPGLGLRLIYFSYDVKMKEKGDIPEGYSVSREKKERFSLILESASTNQTSMYLCASSLYGQGADTQYFGPGTRLTVL.

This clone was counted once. The CDR3 DNA sequence: TGTGCCAGCAAGCAGGGGGCTAACACCGGGGAGCTGTTTTTT. This encodes CASKQGANTGELFF. The rearrangement joins TRBV2 to TRBJ2-2, with 8 bases fitting TRBD1. Germline CDR1 and CDR2: SNHLY and FYNNEI. The ends lost 7 bases at V and 2 bases at J; junction bases unmatched: 3. The CDR3 spans 14 residues.

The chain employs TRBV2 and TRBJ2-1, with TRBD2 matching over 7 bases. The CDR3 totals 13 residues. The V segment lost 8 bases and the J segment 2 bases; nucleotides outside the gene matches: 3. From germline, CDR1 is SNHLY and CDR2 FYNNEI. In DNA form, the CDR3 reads TGTGCCAGCTGTGCGGGGGCCTACAATGAGCAGTTCTTC. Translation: CASCAGAYNEQFF.

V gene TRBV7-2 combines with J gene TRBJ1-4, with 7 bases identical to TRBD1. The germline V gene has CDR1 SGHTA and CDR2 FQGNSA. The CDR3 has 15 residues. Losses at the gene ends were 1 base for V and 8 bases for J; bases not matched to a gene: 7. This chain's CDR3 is CASSLGTGMGEKLFF. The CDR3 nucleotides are TGTGCCAGCAGCTTAGGGACAGGAATGGGAGAAAAACTGTTTTTT.

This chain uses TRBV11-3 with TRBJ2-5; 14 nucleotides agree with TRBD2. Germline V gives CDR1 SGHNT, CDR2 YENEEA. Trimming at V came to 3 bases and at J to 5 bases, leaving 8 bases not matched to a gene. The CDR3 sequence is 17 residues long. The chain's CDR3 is CASSFGTSGRDSETQYF. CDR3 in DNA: TGTGCCAGCAGCTTTGGGACTAGCGGGAGAGATTCGGAGACCCAGTACTTC.

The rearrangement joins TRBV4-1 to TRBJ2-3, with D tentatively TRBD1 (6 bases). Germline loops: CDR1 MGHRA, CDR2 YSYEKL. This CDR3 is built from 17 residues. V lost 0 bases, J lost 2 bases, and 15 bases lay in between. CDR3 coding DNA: TGCGCCAGCAGCCAAGAAAGGAACAGGGCAAACACAGATACGCAGTATTTT. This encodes CASSQERNRANTDTQYF.

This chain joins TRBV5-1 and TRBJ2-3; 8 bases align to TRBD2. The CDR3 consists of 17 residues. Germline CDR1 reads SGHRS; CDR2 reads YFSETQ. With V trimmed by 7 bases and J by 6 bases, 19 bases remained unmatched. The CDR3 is CASGPSPPGLVTDTQYF. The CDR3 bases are TGCGCCAGCGGGCCCTCTCCACCGGGACTAGTTACCGATACGCAGTATTTT.

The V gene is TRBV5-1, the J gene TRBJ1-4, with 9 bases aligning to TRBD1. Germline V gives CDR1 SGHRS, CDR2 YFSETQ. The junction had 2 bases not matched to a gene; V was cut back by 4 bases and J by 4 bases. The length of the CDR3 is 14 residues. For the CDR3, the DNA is TGCGCCAGCAGCCGGGACAGGGATAATGAAAAACTGTTTTTT. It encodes CASSRDRDNEKLFF.

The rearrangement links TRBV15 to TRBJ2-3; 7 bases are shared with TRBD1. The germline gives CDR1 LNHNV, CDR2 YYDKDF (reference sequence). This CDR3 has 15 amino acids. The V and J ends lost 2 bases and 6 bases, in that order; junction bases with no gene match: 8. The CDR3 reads CATSRTRQGADTQYF. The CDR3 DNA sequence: TGTGCCACCAGCAGAACTAGACAGGGAGCGGATACGCAGTATTTT.

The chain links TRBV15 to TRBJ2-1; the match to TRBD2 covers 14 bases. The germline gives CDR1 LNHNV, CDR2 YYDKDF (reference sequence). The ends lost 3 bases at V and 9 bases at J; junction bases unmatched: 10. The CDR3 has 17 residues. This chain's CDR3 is CATSRIPGTSGSGEQFF. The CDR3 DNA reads TGTGCCACCAGCAGGATCCCAGGGACTAGCGGGAGCGGTGAGCAGTTCTTC. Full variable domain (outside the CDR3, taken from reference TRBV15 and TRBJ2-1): DAMVIQNPRYQVTQFGKPVTLSCSQTLNHNVMYWYQQKSSQAPKLLFHYYDKDFNNEADTPDNFQSRRPNTSFCFLDIRSPGLGDTAMYLCATSRIPGTSGSGEQFFGPGTRLTVL.

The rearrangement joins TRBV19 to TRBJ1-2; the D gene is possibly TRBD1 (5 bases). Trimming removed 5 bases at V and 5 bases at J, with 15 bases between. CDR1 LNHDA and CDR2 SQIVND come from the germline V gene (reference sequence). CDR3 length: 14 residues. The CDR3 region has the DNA TGTGCCAGTAGTGATGACAGAGAGGAATATGGCTACACCTTC. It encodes CASSDDREEYGYTF.

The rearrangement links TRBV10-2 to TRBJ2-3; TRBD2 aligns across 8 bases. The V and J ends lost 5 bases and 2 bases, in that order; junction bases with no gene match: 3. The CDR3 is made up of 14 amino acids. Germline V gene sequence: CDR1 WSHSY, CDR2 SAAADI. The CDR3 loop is CASSIAGLTDTQYF. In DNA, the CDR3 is TGCGCCAGCAGTATAGCGGGGCTCACAGATACGCAGTATTTT.

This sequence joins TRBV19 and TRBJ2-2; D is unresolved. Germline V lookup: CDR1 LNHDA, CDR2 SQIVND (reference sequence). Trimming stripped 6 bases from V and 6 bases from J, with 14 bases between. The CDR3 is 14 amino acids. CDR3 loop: CASSGGFTPGELFF. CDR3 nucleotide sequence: TGTGCCAGTAGCGGCGGTTTTACACCCGGGGAGCTGTTTTTT.

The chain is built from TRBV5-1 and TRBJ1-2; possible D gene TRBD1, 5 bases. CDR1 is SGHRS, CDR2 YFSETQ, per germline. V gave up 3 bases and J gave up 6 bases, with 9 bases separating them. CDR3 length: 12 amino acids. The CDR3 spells CASSSTVNGYTF. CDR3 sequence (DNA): TGCGCCAGCAGCTCGACAGTGAATGGCTACACCTTC.

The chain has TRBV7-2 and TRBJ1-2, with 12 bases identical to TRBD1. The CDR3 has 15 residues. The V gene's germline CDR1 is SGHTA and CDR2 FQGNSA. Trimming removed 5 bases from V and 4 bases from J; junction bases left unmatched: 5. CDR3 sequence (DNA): TGTGCCAGCAGCCTGGGACAGGGGGCTCTCTATGGCTACACCTTC. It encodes CASSLGQGALYGYTF.

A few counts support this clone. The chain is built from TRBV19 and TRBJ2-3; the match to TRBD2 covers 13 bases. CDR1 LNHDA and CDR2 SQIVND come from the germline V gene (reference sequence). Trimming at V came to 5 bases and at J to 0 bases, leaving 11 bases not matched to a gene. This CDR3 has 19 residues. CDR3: CASSGSTSGGTPSTDTQYF. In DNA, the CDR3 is TGTGCCAGTAGTGGGTCGACTAGCGGGGGGACCCCTAGCACAGATACGCAGTATTTT.

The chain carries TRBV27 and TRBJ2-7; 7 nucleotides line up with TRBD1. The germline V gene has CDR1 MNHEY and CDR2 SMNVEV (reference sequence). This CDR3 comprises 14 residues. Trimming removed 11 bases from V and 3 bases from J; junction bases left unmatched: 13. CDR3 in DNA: TGTGCCTCCAACCGGGGCAGGGGGAGCTACGAGCAGTACTTC. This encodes CASNRGRGSYEQYF.

The CDR3 sequence: CASRVGQFNSPLHF. In DNA form, the CDR3 reads TGCGCCAGTCGTGTAGGACAGTTCAATTCACCCCTCCACTTT. The V and J genes are TRBV5-1 and TRBJ1-6; D is possibly TRBD1 (6 bases). Trimming took 8 bases from V and 7 from J, leaving 16 bases between them. The CDR3 sequence is 14 residues long. The germline V gene has CDR1 SGHRS and CDR2 YFSETQ.

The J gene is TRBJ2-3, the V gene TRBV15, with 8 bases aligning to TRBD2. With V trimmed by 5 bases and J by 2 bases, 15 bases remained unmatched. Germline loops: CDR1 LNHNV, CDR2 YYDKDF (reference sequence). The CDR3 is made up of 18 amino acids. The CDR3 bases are TGTGCCACCAGCCGCGGGGGGTCCGGGAGGGGAGACACAGATACGCAGTATTTT. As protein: CATSRGGSGRGDTDTQYF.

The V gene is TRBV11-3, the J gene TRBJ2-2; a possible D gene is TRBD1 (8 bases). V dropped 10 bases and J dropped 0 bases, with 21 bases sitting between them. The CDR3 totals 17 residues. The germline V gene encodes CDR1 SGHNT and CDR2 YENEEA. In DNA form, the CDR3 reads TGTGCCAACCGGACAGGGAATGGACTAGCGAACACCGGGGAGCTGTTTTTT. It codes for CANRTGNGLANTGELFF.

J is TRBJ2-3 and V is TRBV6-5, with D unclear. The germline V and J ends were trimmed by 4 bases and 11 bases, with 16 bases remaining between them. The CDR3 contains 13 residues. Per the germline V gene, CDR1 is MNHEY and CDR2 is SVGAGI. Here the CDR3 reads CASSSSPLTGQYF. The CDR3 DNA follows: TGTGCCAGCAGTTCCTCTCCTTTAACTGGGCAGTATTTT.

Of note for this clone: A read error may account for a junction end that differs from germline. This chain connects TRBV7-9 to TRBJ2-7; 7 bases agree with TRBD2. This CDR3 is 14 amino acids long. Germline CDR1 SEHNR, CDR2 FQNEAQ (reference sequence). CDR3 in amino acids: CASSLMGGDYEQCF. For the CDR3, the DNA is TGTGCCAGCAGCTTAATGGGAGGGGACTACGAGCAGTGCTTC.